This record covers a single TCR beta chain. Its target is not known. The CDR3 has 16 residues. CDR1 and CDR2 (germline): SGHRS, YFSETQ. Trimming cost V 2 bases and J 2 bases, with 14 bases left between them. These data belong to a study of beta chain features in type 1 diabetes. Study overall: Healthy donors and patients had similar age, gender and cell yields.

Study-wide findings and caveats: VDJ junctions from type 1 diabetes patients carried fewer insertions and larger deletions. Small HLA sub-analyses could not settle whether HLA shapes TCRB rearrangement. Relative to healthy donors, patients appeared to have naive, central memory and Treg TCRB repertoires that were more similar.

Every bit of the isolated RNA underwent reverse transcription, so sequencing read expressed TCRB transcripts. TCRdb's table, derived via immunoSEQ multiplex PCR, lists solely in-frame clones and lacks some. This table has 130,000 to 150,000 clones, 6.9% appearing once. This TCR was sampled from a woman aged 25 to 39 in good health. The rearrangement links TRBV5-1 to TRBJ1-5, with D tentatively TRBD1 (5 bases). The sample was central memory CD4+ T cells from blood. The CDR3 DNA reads TGCGCCAGCAGCTTTGGCACAGGCGGGGGCAATCAGCCCCAGCATTTT. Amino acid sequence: CASSFGTGGGNQPQHF.